This TCR beta chain stems from a study of shared clonotypes between healthy human individuals. Overall study findings and caveats: Non-shared clonotypes showed lower generation probabilities than clonotypes common to all four donors.

The assay was immunoSEQ multiplex PCR, and TCRdb's table has in-frame clones only and misses some. Of around 1.4 million clones listed, 98% are singletons. CDR1 and CDR2 from the germline V gene are KGHSH and LQKENI. With 5 bases clipped from V and 5 bases from J, the junction kept 7 bases outside the gene matches. The CDR3 runs 15 residues. Note on this clone: Its antigen is not identified.

The sample was naive CD4+ T cells sorted from blood. Subset defined: CD45RA+ positively selected. This rearrangement joins TRBV18 to TRBJ2-3; TRBD2 matches 10 bases. The TCR sequence derives from a man aged 25 to 40 in good health. CDR3 bases: TGTGCCAGCTCATCGACTAGCGGGCTCCTAGATACGCAGTATTTT. This sequence encodes CASSSTSGLLDTQYF.